At least ten counts were recorded for the clone carrying this T cell receptor (beta chain). CDR1 is SQVTM, CDR2 ANQGSEA, per germline. The CDR3 consists of 13 residues. J gave up 4 bases and V 6 bases, and 7 bases lay outside the gene matches. These data belong to a study of CD8+CD57+ T cells in acquired aplastic anemia. Genomic DNA was employed as the template in profiling TCR beta VDJ and CDR3. TCRdb analysed the reads with MiXCR anew, one entry per CDR3 protein. The sample has roughly 190,000 distinct CDR3 sequences, approximately 50% seen once; the top ten hold around 9.7%. Patients picked for sequencing had shown CD8+CD57+ cell expansion detected by flow cytometry.

The sample comprised sorted CD4+, CD8+, or CD8+CD57+ T cells (not recorded which) from PBMCs. The chain couples TRBV29-1 to TRBJ1-2, with 8 bases aligning to TRBD1. This clonotype was obtained from a human donor with aplastic anemia. In DNA, the CDR3 is TGCAGCGTCGCACCCGACAGGGGCTATGGCTACACCTTC. This codes for CSVAPDRGYGYTF.